This T cell receptor beta chain was captured in a study of early T cells in non-severe SARS-CoV-2 infection. Turning to the study itself: Sequencing of bulk RNA from unsorted whole blood was done, without chain pairing. General observations from the study: The matching step, a VDJdb search, favored anti-spike CD8 responses and missed private and CD4 specificities.

About this clonotype itself: Its antigen remains unidentified.

The TCR library protocol was used to attach unique molecular identifiers. These identifiers were attached to individual cDNA molecules. TCRdb re-called the 5' RACE reads through MiXCR, storing one row per CDR3 protein. The table has 70,000 to 95,000 distinct CDR3 sequences, about 11% seen once. Between the trimmed V and J ends, which lost 3 bases and 6 bases, there was a span of 15 bases. The CDR3 extends over 14 amino acids. Germline V gene data show CDR1 as LNHDA and CDR2 as SQIVND (reference sequence). The specimen was whole blood. The clonotype was recovered from an adult who was a healthcare worker with PCR-confirmed SARS-CoV-2 infection or an uninfected control (not recorded which). The V gene is TRBV19, the J gene TRBJ2-7; the D gene is possibly TRBD1 (5 bases). The CDR3 nucleotides are TGTGCCAGTAGTATCCCCGGACAATTGGTCGAGCAGTACTTC. This encodes CASSIPGQLVEQYF.